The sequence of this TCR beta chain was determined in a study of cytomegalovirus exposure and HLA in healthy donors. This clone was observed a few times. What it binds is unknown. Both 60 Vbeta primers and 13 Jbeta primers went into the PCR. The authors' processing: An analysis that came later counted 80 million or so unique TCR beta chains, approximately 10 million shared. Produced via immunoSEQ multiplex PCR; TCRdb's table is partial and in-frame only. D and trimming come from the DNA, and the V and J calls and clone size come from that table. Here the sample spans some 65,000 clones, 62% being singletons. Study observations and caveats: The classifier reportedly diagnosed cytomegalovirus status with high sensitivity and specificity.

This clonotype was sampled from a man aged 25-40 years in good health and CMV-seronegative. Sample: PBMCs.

This chain's CDR3 is CASSPGQVGGELFF. The CDR3 coding sequence is TGTGCCAGCAGTCCCGGACAGGTGGGCGGGGAGCTGTTTTTT. The chain has TRBV6-6 and TRBJ2-2; 7 nucleotides line up with TRBD1. CDR1 MNHNY and CDR2 SVGAGI come from the germline V gene (reference sequence). V trimming: 5 bases; J trimming: 7 bases; junction bases outside the gene matches: 7. The CDR3 consists of 14 residues.